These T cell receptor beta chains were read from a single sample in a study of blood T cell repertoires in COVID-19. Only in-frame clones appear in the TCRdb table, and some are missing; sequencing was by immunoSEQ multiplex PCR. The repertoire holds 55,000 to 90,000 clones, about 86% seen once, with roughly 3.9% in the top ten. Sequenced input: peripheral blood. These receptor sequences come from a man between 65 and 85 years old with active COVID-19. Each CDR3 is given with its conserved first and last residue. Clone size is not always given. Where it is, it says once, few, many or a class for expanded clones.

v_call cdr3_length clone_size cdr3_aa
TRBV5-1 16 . CASSLGGGTGQETQYF
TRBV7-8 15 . CASSLVGTQNTEAFF
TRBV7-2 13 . CASSLEWTGELFF
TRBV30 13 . CAWTPGRGYEQYF
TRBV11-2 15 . CASSPPGTGVDTQYF
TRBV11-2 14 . CASSLSNSYNEQFF
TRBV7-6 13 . CASSSLGGEGAFF
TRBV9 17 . CASSVDGGLGLQETQYF
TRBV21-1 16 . CASSKRGQDPSYEQYF
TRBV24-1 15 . CATSDTPGTGNEQFF
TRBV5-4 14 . CASIAGGPYNEQFF
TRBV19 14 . CASSQRGLNNEQFF
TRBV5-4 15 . CASSARDRGGTEAFF
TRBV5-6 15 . CASSTTGPRGDTQYF
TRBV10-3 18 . CAISPGLAGGGEDYEQYF
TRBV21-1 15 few CASSKGPSSGNTIYF
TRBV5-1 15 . CASSRAEGQLYEQYF